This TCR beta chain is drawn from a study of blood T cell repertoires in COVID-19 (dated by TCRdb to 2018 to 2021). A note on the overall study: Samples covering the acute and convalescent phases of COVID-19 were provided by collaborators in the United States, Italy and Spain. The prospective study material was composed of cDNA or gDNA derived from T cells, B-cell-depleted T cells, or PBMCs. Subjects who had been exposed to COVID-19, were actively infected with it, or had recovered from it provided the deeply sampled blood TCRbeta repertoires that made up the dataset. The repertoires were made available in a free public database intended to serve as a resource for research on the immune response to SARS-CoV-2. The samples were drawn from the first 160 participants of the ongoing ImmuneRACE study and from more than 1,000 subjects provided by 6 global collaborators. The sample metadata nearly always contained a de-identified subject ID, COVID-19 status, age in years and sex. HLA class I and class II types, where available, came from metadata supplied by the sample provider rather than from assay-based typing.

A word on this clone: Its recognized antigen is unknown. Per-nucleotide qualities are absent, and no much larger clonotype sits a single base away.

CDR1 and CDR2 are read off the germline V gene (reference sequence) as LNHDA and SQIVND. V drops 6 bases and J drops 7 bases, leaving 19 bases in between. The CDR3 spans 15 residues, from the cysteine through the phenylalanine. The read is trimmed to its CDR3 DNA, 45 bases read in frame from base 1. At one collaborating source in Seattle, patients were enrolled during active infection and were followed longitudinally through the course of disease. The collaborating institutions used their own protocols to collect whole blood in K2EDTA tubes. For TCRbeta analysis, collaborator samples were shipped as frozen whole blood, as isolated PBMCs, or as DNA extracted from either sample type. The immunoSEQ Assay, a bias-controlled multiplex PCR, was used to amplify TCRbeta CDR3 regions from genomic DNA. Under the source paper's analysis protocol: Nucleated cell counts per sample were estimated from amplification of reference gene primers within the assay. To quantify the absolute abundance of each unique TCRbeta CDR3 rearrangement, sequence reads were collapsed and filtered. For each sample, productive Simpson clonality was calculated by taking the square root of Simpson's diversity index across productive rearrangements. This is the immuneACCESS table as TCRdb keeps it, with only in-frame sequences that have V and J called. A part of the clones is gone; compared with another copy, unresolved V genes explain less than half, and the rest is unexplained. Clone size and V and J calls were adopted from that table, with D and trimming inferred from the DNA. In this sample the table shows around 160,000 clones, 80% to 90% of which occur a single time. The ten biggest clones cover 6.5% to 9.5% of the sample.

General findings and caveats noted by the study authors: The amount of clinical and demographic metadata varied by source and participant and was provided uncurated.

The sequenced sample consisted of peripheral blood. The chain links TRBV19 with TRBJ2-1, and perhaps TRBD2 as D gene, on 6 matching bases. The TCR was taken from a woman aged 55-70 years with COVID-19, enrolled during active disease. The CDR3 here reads CASRSPGRGWNEQFF. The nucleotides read TGTGCCAGTAGATCGCCAGGGCGGGGTTGGAATGAGCAGTTCTTC.